This T cell receptor (beta chain) comes out of a study of Ad26.COV2.S vaccination and SARS-CoV-2 variants. Study-wide background: Ad26.COV2.S shots went into the muscle once or twice, 56 days apart.

Study observations and caveats: Relative to placebo recipients, vaccine recipients exhibited elevated spike-specific TCR breadth. Using TCR breadth and depth analyses may have led to underestimated total T cell responses.

Per germline, CDR1 LGHNA and CDR2 YSLEER. Between the trimmed V and J ends, which lost 2 bases and 2 bases, there was a span of 9 bases. This CDR3 is built from 14 residues. In regard to this clone: Its antigen is as yet unknown.

Sequencing was performed with immunoSEQ multiplex PCR; in TCRdb, only in-frame clones are kept and a portion is missing. The sample includes 300,000 to 400,000 clones, 80% to 90% of them seen just once. Treatment indicated: 15 to 20 received Ad26.COV2.S at low or high dose, single or two shots; about five received placebo; per-sample allocation not given. Day 63 following the first vaccine or placebo injection was when the samples were taken. An adult aged 18-55 years in Boston served as the donor. The V and J genes are TRBV4-3 and TRBJ1-1; no reliable D call. Source: peripheral blood, taken in a trial of Ad26.COV2.S vaccine versus placebo. The TCR comes from a person between 18 and 60 years old who received the Ad26.COV2.S COVID-19 vaccine or a placebo. The DNA of the CDR3 is TGCGCCAGCAGCCAACCAGGATACAACACTGAAGCTTTCTTT. Encoded protein: CASSQPGYNTEAFF.